This T cell receptor beta chain was captured by sequencing in a study of low-dose radiotherapy and immunotherapy resistance in tumors. Study context: Patients were given intravenous nivolumab 240 mg every two weeks plus ipilimumab 1 mg/kg every six weeks. Daily intake of oral aspirin 300 mg by patients lasted four cycles and began on cycle 1 day 1.

Stated time point: after trial treatment. As for treatment: LDRT plus nivolumab, ipilimumab, low-dose cyclophosphamide and aspirin (RACIN trial). Donors received a regimen that comprised nivolumab, ipilimumab, aspirin, low-dose cyclophosphamide and low-dose radiotherapy. Patients with advanced, tumor-infiltrating lymphocyte-negative solid tumors were eligible. Primers used for first-strand cDNA, a TRAV- and TRBV-specific set, covered both alpha and beta chains. For amplifying TCRs, the PCR ran for about 20 cycles with Phusion, which was used together with a constant-region primer and the adapter on the V primers. TCRdb reprocessed the reads via MiXCR and lists one record per CDR3 protein. The sample shows 100,000 or so distinct CDR3 sequences, roughly 20% of them seen only once. This clonotype appeared many times. Germline CDR1 and CDR2: LGHNA and YNFKEQ. The V segment lost 3 bases and the J segment 4 bases; nucleotides outside the gene matches: 4. There are 15 residues in the CDR3.

This receptor was identified in a male donor with prostate cancer. V gene TRBV4-2 combines with J gene TRBJ2-1; 9 bases map to TRBD1. The source was PBMCs, collected after low-dose radiotherapy plus immunotherapy. The CDR3 DNA reads as TGTGCCAGCAGCCAGAGGACAGGGGAGTACAATGAGCAGTTCTTC. Protein sequence: CASSQRTGEYNEQFF.